This T cell receptor beta chain was obtained from a study of blood T cell repertoires in COVID-19. At the level of the study: Acute and convalescent COVID-19 samples came from the United States, Italy and Spain. The analysed material was cDNA or gDNA that came from T cells, B-cell-depleted T cells, or PBMCs.

The germline gives CDR1 LNHNV, CDR2 YYDKDF (reference sequence). This CDR3 spans 12 amino acids. V lost 5 bases and J 9 bases, leaving 11 bases between the germline ends. Some clones are missing from TCRdb's copy, which holds only in-frame ones; the method was immunoSEQ multiplex PCR. This table holds about 35,000 clones, about 90% found once. The sequenced sample was peripheral blood. This receptor was identified in a human donor in a cohort sampled during active COVID-19. J is TRBJ2-1 and V is TRBV15, with D possibly being TRBD1 (6 bases). This CDR3 reads CATSATGIEQFF. CDR3 coding DNA: TGTGCCACCAGCGCAACAGGGATTGAGCAGTTCTTC.